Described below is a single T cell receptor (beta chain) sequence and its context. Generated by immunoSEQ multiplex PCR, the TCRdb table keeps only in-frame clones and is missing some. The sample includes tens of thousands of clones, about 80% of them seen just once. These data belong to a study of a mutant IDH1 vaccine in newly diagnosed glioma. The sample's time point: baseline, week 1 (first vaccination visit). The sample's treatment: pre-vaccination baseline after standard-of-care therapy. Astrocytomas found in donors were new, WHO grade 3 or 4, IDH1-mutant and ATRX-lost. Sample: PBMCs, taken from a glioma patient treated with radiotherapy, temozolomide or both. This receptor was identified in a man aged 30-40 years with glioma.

CDR3 loop: CASRLSRTSGSWGTGELFF. CDR3 bases: TGTGCCAGCAGACTCTCTAGGACTAGCGGGAGTTGGGGAACCGGGGAGCTGTTTTTT. The chain has TRBV5-6 and TRBJ2-2; 13 bases line up with TRBD2. Trimming at V came to 5 bases and at J to 5 bases, leaving 15 bases not matched to a gene. The CDR3 runs to 19 residues. From germline, CDR1 is SGHDT and CDR2 YYEEEE. Full variable domain (outside the CDR3, taken from reference TRBV5-6 and TRBJ2-2): DAGVTQSPTHLIKTRGQQVTLRCSPKSGHDTVSWYQQALGQGPQFIFQYYEEEERQRGNFPDRFSGHQFPNYSSELNVNALLLGDSALYLCASRLSRTSGSWGTGELFFGEGSRLTVL.